A single T cell receptor beta chain is shown here with its context. With UMIs, 5'RACE template switching was used to make TCR beta cDNA. TCRdb reanalyzed the 5' RACE reads and collapses them to one entry per CDR3 protein, without DNA. The table gives hundreds of thousands of distinct CDR3 sequences; the top ten clones make up under 7.5% of it. The data derive from a study of T cells expressing NK-cell markers. CDR3 length: 12 residues. CDR1 is DFQATT and CDR2 is SNEGSKA in the germline V gene (reference sequence). The chain recombines TRBV20-1 with TRBJ1-5; TCRdb reports TRBD1, a call that lacks DNA to check it against. The origin of this receptor is a woman between 18 and 70 years old in good health. Sequenced input: blood T cells: a sorted CD56 or NKG2C T cell subset, CD4+ or CD8+ T cells, or bulk PBMC T cells (not recorded which). The CDR3 protein is CSASNREQPQHF.